One sample yielded the 23 T cell receptor beta chains listed below, sequenced in a study of shared clonotypes between healthy human individuals. The table came from immunoSEQ multiplex PCR; TCRdb's copy has only in-frame clones and leaves some out. The sample includes some 1,900,000 clones, approximately 94% of them seen just once. Naive CD8 cells lacked CD45RO, underwent positive selection for CCR7 and left out terminally differentiated effector memory CD45RA+ cells. The specimen was naive CD8+ T cells sorted from blood. The source of these receptors is a man aged 18 to 30 in good health.

This sequence joins TRBV4-3 and TRBJ2-7; TRBD2 aligns across 10 bases. From germline, CDR1 is LGHNA and CDR2 YSLEER. The CDR3 is 16 amino acids. V was pared by 3 bases and J by 0 bases, with 5 bases of the junction left unmatched. CDR3 protein: CASSQLAGGLSYEQYF. DNA for the CDR3: TGCGCCAGCAGCCAGTTAGCGGGAGGTCTCTCCTACGAGCAGTACTTC.

The gene calls are TRBV28 and TRBJ1-4, with unresolved D. CDR3 length: 13 amino acids. In germline, CDR1 is MDHEN, CDR2 SYDVKM. Trimming pared 5 bases from V and 4 bases from J, leaving 8 bases between. The CDR3 is CASSVRDNEKLFF. The DNA for the CDR3 is TGTGCCAGCAGTGTCCGGGATAATGAAAAACTGTTTTTT.

As to this clone: Other DNA sequences from this sample encode an identical CDR3 as well. The V call is TRBV30, the J call TRBJ1-5; TRBD1 matches 7 bases. The junction had 4 bases not matched to a gene; V was cut back by 3 bases and J by 2 bases. The CDR3 contains 14 residues. Per germline, CDR1 GTSNPN and CDR2 SVGIG (reference sequence). The CDR3 DNA reads TGTGCCTGGAGCCCCGGACAGGGCAATCAGCCCCAGCATTTT. Translation gives CAWSPGQGNQPQHF.

This chain joins TRBV6-5 and TRBJ2-5; unclear D gene. V lost 6 bases, J lost 5 bases, and 10 bases lay in between. The CDR3 has 12 amino acids. Germline V lookup: CDR1 MNHEY, CDR2 SVGAGI. CDR3 sequence reads: CASSILVETQYF. In DNA form, the CDR3 reads TGTGCCAGCAGCATATTAGTTGAGACCCAGTACTTC.

This clone was detected only once. This chain links TRBV5-5 with TRBJ1-2; D uncertain. CDR1 is SGHKS and CDR2 is YYEKEE in the germline V gene (reference sequence). Trimming took off 4 bases at V and 6 bases at J, with 10 bases between the two ends. This CDR3 is built from 12 residues. The DNA for the CDR3 is TGTGCCAGCAGCATGGACGCCCATGGCTACACCTTC. Amino acid sequence: CASSMDAHGYTF.

The V call is TRBV25-1, the J call TRBJ2-5; TRBD1 matches at 9 bases. The ends lost 1 base at V and 5 bases at J; junction bases unmatched: 5. This CDR3 is built from 15 residues. Germline V gene sequence: CDR1 MGHDK, CDR2 SYGVNS. Here the CDR3 reads CASSELQGAGETQYF. CDR3 in DNA: TGTGCCAGCAGTGAATTACAGGGGGCCGGCGAGACCCAGTACTTC.

This clone appeared once. Other nucleotide sequences from this sample produce the same CDR3. The rearrangement joins TRBV27 to TRBJ2-7; tentative D call: TRBD1 (6 bases). Between the trimmed V and J ends, which lost 2 bases and 3 bases, there was a span of 11 bases. Germline CDR1 is MNHEY and CDR2 is SMNVEV (reference sequence). This CDR3 comprises 14 residues. CDR3 DNA sequence: TGTGCCAGCAGTTTAGGAACAGGGCGCTACGAGCAGTACTTC. It yields the protein CASSLGTGRYEQYF.

The gene calls are TRBV7-3 and TRBJ2-1; 7 bases are shared with TRBD2. Trimming removed 5 bases from V and 7 bases from J; junction bases left unmatched: 8. The CDR3 loop spans 14 amino acids. Germline V gives CDR1 SGHTA, CDR2 FQGTGA. The DNA of the CDR3 is TGTGCCAGCAGCCCTAGCGGCGGCCTAAATGAGCAGTTCTTC. It encodes CASSPSGGLNEQFF.

The chain joins TRBV2 to TRBJ2-1, with 10 bases aligning to TRBD2. The CDR3 spans 15 residues. Unmatched junction bases numbered 9, after V lost 4 bases and J lost 9 bases. Germline loops: CDR1 SNHLY, CDR2 FYNNEI. The DNA of the CDR3 is TGTGCCAGCAGTGGGACTAGCGGTGGTTTAGGTGAGCAGTTCTTC. It specifies CASSGTSGGLGEQFF.

The rearrangement links TRBV7-9 to TRBJ1-1, with 8 bases that match TRBD1. The germline V gene encodes CDR1 SEHNR and CDR2 FQNEAQ (reference sequence). There are 17 residues in the CDR3. With V trimmed by 1 base and J by 1 base, 8 bases remained unmatched. In DNA form, the CDR3 reads TGTGCCAGCAGCTTAGTCGGGCAGGGGGCCAAGAACACTGAAGCTTTCTTT. Protein product: CASSLVGQGAKNTEAFF.

The chain joins TRBV11-2 to TRBJ2-5; D might be TRBD1 (6 bases). The CDR3 is 13 amino acids. The V gene's germline CDR1 is SGHAT and CDR2 FQNNGV. Trimming removed 6 bases from V and 5 bases from J, with 13 bases in between. This chain's CDR3 is CASRSGGAETQYF. CDR3 nucleotide sequence: TGTGCCAGCAGGTCTGGGGGCGCGGAGACCCAGTACTTC. The variable domain in full, with the rest retrieved from reference TRBV11-2 and TRBJ2-5, is EAGVAQSPRYKIIEKRQSVAFWCNPISGHATLYWYQQILGQGPKLLIQFQNNGVVDDSQLPKDRFSAERLKGVDSTLKIQPAKLEDSAVYLCASRSGGAETQYFGPGTRLLVL.

This chain uses TRBV27 with TRBJ1-3, with D possibly matching TRBD1 (5 bases). The V and J ends lost 5 bases and 2 bases respectively, with 19 bases between them. Looked up from germline, CDR1 is MNHEY and CDR2 is SMNVEV (reference sequence). The CDR3 totals 17 residues. The CDR3 DNA is TGTGCCAGCAGTCAACTGATCGGCGGGGGAACTGGAAACACCATATATTTT. Translating it yields CASSQLIGGGTGNTIYF.

The rearrangement links TRBV13 to TRBJ2-6; TRBD2 matches at 8 bases. The J segment lost 0 bases and the V segment lost 1 base, leaving 5 bases of the junction unmatched. This CDR3 has 18 residues. The germline V gene encodes CDR1 PRHDT and CDR2 FYEKMQ (reference sequence). CDR3: CASSLEASGHSGANVLTF. The CDR3 bases are TGTGCCAGCAGCTTAGAGGCTAGCGGGCACTCTGGGGCCAACGTCCTGACTTTC.

This rearrangement joins TRBV10-3 to TRBJ1-1; D is ambiguous. Deletions cut 3 bases from V and 4 bases from J, with 9 bases between. The V gene's germline CDR1 is ENHRY and CDR2 SYGVKD. The CDR3 extends over 13 amino acids. As DNA, the CDR3 is TGTGCCATCAGTGAAGGGCCCGTCACTGAAGCTTTCTTT. This sequence encodes CAISEGPVTEAFF.

This chain connects TRBV7-8 to TRBJ2-7; D possibly corresponds to TRBD2 (5 bases). The V gene lost 3 bases and the J gene lost 0 bases, with 15 bases spanning the gap. The germline gives CDR1 SGHVS, CDR2 FQNEAQ. The CDR3 covers 16 residues. CDR3 nucleotides: TGTGCCAGCAGCTTGGAAGCGGCCGTTATCTCCTACGAGCAGTACTTC. It encodes CASSLEAAVISYEQYF.

Only one count was recorded for this clone. This rearrangement joins TRBV11-2 to TRBJ1-1; D unresolved. The V and J ends lost 5 bases and 0 bases respectively, with 10 bases between them. The CDR3 runs to 14 residues. Germline CDR1 is SGHAT and CDR2 is FQNNGV. The CDR3 nucleotides are TGTGCCAGCAGCGAAAGCGCAGTGAACACTGAAGCTTTCTTT. Translating it yields CASSESAVNTEAFF.

The chain carries TRBV23-1 and TRBJ2-7; no clear D. TRBV23-1 has ORF status, its function being uncertain. The V gene lost 4 bases and the J gene lost 3 bases, with 7 bases spanning the gap. This CDR3 has 12 residues. CDR3 in DNA: TGCGCCAGCAGTCTCCGTCTCTACGAGCAGTACTTC. It is translated as CASSLRLYEQYF.

CDR3 region: CASSHTLNRDRDGYGYTF. The CDR3 nucleotides read TGTGCCAGCAGCCACACCTTAAACCGGGACAGGGACGGCTATGGCTACACCTTC. The chain joins TRBV13 to TRBJ1-2, with 9 bases matching TRBD1. This CDR3 is built from 18 residues. V was pared by 5 bases and J by 4 bases, with 17 bases of the junction left unmatched. CDR1 PRHDT and CDR2 FYEKMQ come from the germline V gene (reference sequence).

Concerning this clone itself: Other DNA sequences in this specimen translate into the identical CDR3. The chain is built from TRBV5-1 and TRBJ2-7; perhaps TRBD2 as D (6 bases). Germline V gives CDR1 SGHRS, CDR2 YFSETQ. The CDR3 contains 15 residues. V lost 2 bases, J lost 0 bases, and 12 bases lay in between. CDR3 sequence (DNA): TGCGCCAGCAGCTTCGGACGGGGGAGCTCCTACGAGCAGTACTTC. Protein product: CASSFGRGSSYEQYF.

Comment on this clone: The identical CDR3 is also encoded by other nucleotide sequences in the sample. The CDR3 loop is CASSVGWGTDTQYF. The CDR3 bases are TGTGCCAGCAGCGTAGGGTGGGGTACAGATACGCAGTATTTT. This rearrangement joins TRBV9 to TRBJ2-3; D remains ambiguous. V was clipped by 0 bases and J by 3 bases, with 8 bases between them. Germline V gene lookup returns CDR1 SGDLS and CDR2 YYNGEE. This CDR3 is 14 amino acids long.

This chain uses TRBV27 with TRBJ2-3; D possibly corresponds to TRBD2 (7 bases). The CDR3 runs 14 residues. Germline V lookup: CDR1 MNHEY, CDR2 SMNVEV (reference sequence). With 7 bases removed from V and 2 bases from J, the gap between germline ends came to 13 bases. CDR3 loop: CASKMGGATDTQYF. For the CDR3, the DNA is TGTGCCAGCAAAATGGGGGGGGCCACAGATACGCAGTATTTT.

V usage is TRBV30 and J usage is TRBJ2-3; D may be TRBD1 (5 bases). V was cut by 0 bases and J by 4 bases, with 17 bases left in between. The CDR3 is 16 residues long. The germline CDR1 and CDR2 sequences are GTSNPN and SVGIG (reference sequence). CDR3: CAWSVPDKRYADTQYF. CDR3 coding DNA: TGTGCCTGGAGTGTACCGGACAAGAGATATGCAGATACGCAGTATTTT.

About this clone itself: In the same sample, other DNA sequences code for this CDR3. The chain employs TRBV11-2 and TRBJ2-7; D is undetermined. Trimming cost V 0 bases and J 7 bases, with 7 bases left between them. CDR3 length equals 12 residues. The germline V gene has CDR1 SGHAT and CDR2 FQNNGV. The CDR3 DNA reads TGTGCCAGCAGCTTAGATTCTCCGGAGCAGTACTTC. Translation: CASSLDSPEQYF.